In this sample, the clone carrying this T cell receptor (beta chain) turned up many times. Its antigen is still unknown. The data are from a study of human T cells and chemical hapten exposure. Study information: Among samples, TCR yields varied mainly because of small differences in pooled library volume. Study findings and constraints: The number of TCRs over 1 in 1000 frequency stayed unchanged after DPC.

Sample time point: healthy volunteer bleed at 2 weeks. Whole blood, unfractionated, served as the material for total RNA extraction. TCRdb recomputed calls from the RACE reads with MiXCR, one row per CDR3 protein. Of some 45,000 distinct CDR3 sequences detected, nearly 4.5% appear once; the ten largest clones hold under 6.5%. The sequenced sample was whole blood. The TCR sequence derives from a human donor in good health. Some clones in this sample may be carry-over from other donors' samples.

CDR3 sequence: CASSSDRGPKNIQYF. For the CDR3, the DNA is TGTGCCAGCAGTTCGGACAGGGGGCCCAAAAACATTCAGTACTTC. The chain couples TRBV6-2 or TRBV6-3 to TRBJ2-4, with 11 bases aligning to TRBD1. The V gene's germline CDR1 is MNHEY and CDR2 SVGEGT. The CDR3 loop spans 15 amino acids. The trim removed 4 bases at V and 2 bases at J, leaving 1 base unmatched.